This T cell receptor (beta chain) was obtained from a study of blood T cell repertoires in COVID-19. Across the study: The study drew acute and convalescent COVID-19 samples from the United States, Italy and Spain. PBMCs, B-cell-depleted T cells, or T cells were the source of the cDNA or gDNA that made up the material.

In the authors' methods: Amplification of reference gene primers provided the estimated nucleated cell counts. Sequencing used immunoSEQ multiplex PCR; TCRdb keeps in-frame clones, though not all of them. Clonal size and the V and J genes are those of that table, whereas D and trimming came from the DNA. The sample includes around 100,000 clones, about 90% of them seen just once. V lost 4 bases, J lost 1 base, and 7 bases lay in between. This CDR3 is 13 amino acids long. Germline lookup yields CDR1 LNHDA and CDR2 SQIVND (reference sequence). This TCR was sampled from a man at least 80 years old with acute or convalescent COVID-19. V is TRBV19 and J is TRBJ1-2; TRBD1 might be the D (6 bases). Input material: peripheral blood. The CDR3 DNA follows: TGTGCCAGTAGTACAGGGGTTAACTATGGCTACACCTTC. Translating gives CASSTGVNYGYTF.